These 32 T cell receptor beta chains were sequenced from one sample in a study of blood T cells in healthy people across ages. Using a J-beta primer mix together with a sample-barcoded 5' primer, a second PCR was run for 7 to 11 cycles. A single record per CDR3 protein comes from TCRdb applying MiXCR to the 5' RACE reads. The table lists 550,000 to 650,000 distinct CDR3 sequences, roughly 31% of them singletons. What was sequenced was blood. The receptor set was obtained from a woman aged 80 or over in good health.

This clonotype was found once. This chain links TRBV6-5 with TRBJ1-5; D is perhaps TRBD1 (5 bases). The CDR3 contains 16 residues. The germline V and J ends were trimmed by 6 bases and 6 bases, with 21 bases remaining between them. The germline CDR1 and CDR2 sequences are MNHEY and SVGAGI. The CDR3 loop is CASSPGDSPRVQPQHF. Written as DNA, the CDR3 is TGTGCCAGCAGCCCAGGCGACAGTCCCAGAGTTCAGCCCCAGCATTTT.

This clonotype was observed at least ten times. V usage is TRBV15 and J usage is TRBJ2-7; TRBD1 matches 8 bases. This CDR3 region has 13 residues. V lost 5 bases and J lost 3; bases outside the gene matches: 3. The germline CDR1 and CDR2 sequences are LNHNV and YYDKDF (reference sequence). The CDR3 region is CATSADRGYEQYF. Here the CDR3 DNA reads TGTGCCACCAGCGCTGACAGGGGCTACGAGCAGTACTTC.

This clonotype has a count of ten or more. V is TRBV29-1 and J is TRBJ2-5, with 9 bases matching TRBD1. Germline loops: CDR1 SQVTM, CDR2 ANQGSEA. The CDR3 has 11 amino acids. V lost 7 bases to trimming and J lost 11 bases; unmatched junction nucleotides: 8. The CDR3 region has the DNA TGCAGCGGGGAGACAGGGGGGGAGCAGTACTTC. Its protein is CSGETGGEQYF.

This clonotype turned up a few times. The V call is TRBV29-1, the J call TRBJ1-4, with a weak D call TRBD1 (5 bases). Trimming removed 4 bases from V and 8 bases from J, with 17 bases in between. CDR3 size: 14 residues. Germline CDR1 is SQVTM and CDR2 is ANQGSEA. CDR3 DNA sequence: TGCAGCGTTGTCCGGGACCATGGAGAAGAAAAACTGTTTTTT. Encoded protein: CSVVRDHGEEKLFF.

As for this clonotype: A much larger clone differs from this one at a single base, so this may be a read error. The chain combines TRBV20-1 with TRBJ1-2; possible D gene TRBD1, 5 bases. The length of the CDR3 is 13 residues. CDR1 is DFQATT and CDR2 is SNEGSKA in the germline V gene (reference sequence). V was cut by 6 bases and J by 8 bases, with 19 bases left in between. CDR3 protein: CSATSSTGGGYTF. In DNA form, the CDR3 reads TGCAGTGCCACATCTAGCACAGGAGGCGGCTACACCTTC.

The table lists this clonotype with a few counts. The CDR3: CSAESRGTSTDTQYF. The CDR3 nucleotides read TGCAGTGCTGAGTCGCGGGGGACTAGCACAGATACGCAGTATTTT. This chain connects TRBV20-1 to TRBJ2-3; 7 bases line up with TRBD2. This CDR3 is 15 amino acids long. Germline assignment: CDR1 DFQATT and CDR2 SNEGSKA (reference sequence). V lost 5 bases and J lost 0; bases outside the gene matches: 8.

This clonotype has a count of ten or more. The genes are TRBV29-1 and TRBJ2-7; 7 bases line up with TRBD1. Germline V lookup: CDR1 SQVTM, CDR2 ANQGSEA. The CDR3 length is 12 residues. V lost 2 bases and J lost 7; bases outside the gene matches: 5. The CDR3 coding sequence is TGCAGCGTTGAATCACAGGGGCAAGAGCAGTACTTC. Its protein is CSVESQGQEQYF.

This clonotype appeared many times. The CDR3 spells CASSDASLGLGNIQYF. CDR3 in DNA: TGTGCCAGCAGTGATGCTAGTTTAGGGCTCGGAAACATTCAGTACTTC. The J gene is TRBJ2-4, the V gene TRBV2; no clear D gene. V gave up 3 bases and J gave up 6 bases, with 18 bases separating them. The germline V gene encodes CDR1 SNHLY and CDR2 FYNNEI. This CDR3 is built from 16 residues.

At least ten counts were recorded for this clonotype. As DNA, the CDR3 is TGTGCCAGCAGCTTGGGAGGCGAGGGGTATGGCTACACCTTC. Its protein product is CASSLGGEGYGYTF. J is TRBJ1-2 and V is TRBV7-8; tentative D call: TRBD1 (5 bases). Trimming removed 3 bases at V and 5 bases at J, with 13 bases between. This CDR3 is built from 14 residues. CDR1 and CDR2 (germline): SGHVS, FQNEAQ.

This clonotype was detected many times. This sequence joins TRBV4-2 and TRBJ2-3; D is perhaps TRBD1 or TRBD2 (5 bases each). CDR3 size: 15 residues. V was trimmed by 2 bases and J by 2 bases, leaving 11 bases between them. Per the germline V gene, CDR1 is LGHNA and CDR2 is YNFKEQ. The CDR3, as DNA: TGTGCCAGCAGCCAAATGGGGACCACCACAGATACGCAGTATTTT. This codes for CASSQMGTTTDTQYF.

Comment on this clonotype: Just one base apart from a much larger clone, this may be a read error. The chain links TRBV28 to TRBJ1-2; tentatively, D is TRBD1 (5 bases). V was trimmed by 7 bases and J by 3 bases, leaving 9 bases between them. The CDR3 consists of 12 residues. Germline V gene sequence: CDR1 MDHEN, CDR2 SYDVKM. The CDR3 coding sequence is TGTGCCAGCAACGACAGCCACTATGGCTACACCTTC. This sequence encodes CASNDSHYGYTF.

This clonotype has ten or more counts. This chain connects TRBV6-6 to TRBJ2-1; a possible D gene is TRBD2 (6 bases). V lost 10 bases, J lost 5 bases, and 18 bases lay in between. The CDR3 length is 14 residues. Looked up from germline, CDR1 is MNHNY and CDR2 is SVGAGI (reference sequence). CDR3 loop: CATTRRGGDNEQFF. As DNA, the CDR3 is TGTGCCACCACGCGAAGGGGCGGGGACAATGAGCAGTTCTTC.

This clonotype appeared many times. This sequence joins TRBV27 and TRBJ1-2; D remains unclear. The germline gives CDR1 MNHEY, CDR2 SMNVEV (reference sequence). With 5 bases removed from V and 8 bases from J, the gap between germline ends came to 12 bases. This CDR3 contains 12 residues. CDR3 loop: CASSTATTGYTF. DNA of the CDR3: TGTGCCAGCAGTACCGCGACTACGGGCTACACCTTC.

At least ten counts were recorded for this clonotype. The chain links TRBV12-3 or TRBV12-4 to TRBJ2-3; 8 positions agree with TRBD2. CDR3 length: 15 residues. Germline trimming cut 1 base from V and 3 bases from J; bases unmatched to any gene: 3. CDR3 region: CASSLERGLTDTQYF. The CDR3 DNA follows: TGTGCCAGCAGTTTAGAGCGGGGGTTAACAGATACGCAGTATTTT.

This clonotype was recorded many times. The V and J genes are TRBV5-6 and TRBJ2-7; 9 positions agree with TRBD1. With V trimmed by 0 bases and J by 0 bases, 4 bases remained unmatched. The CDR3 is made up of 16 amino acids. CDR1 is SGHDT, CDR2 YYEEEE, per germline. The CDR3 loop reads CASSLGQGVGSYEQYF. The CDR3 DNA follows: TGTGCCAGCAGCTTGGGACAGGGGGTAGGCTCCTACGAGCAGTACTTC.

About this clonotype itself: A much larger clone lies a single base off, so this may be a read error. The chain uses TRBV7-8 and TRBJ2-1; D might be TRBD2 (5 bases). Trimming pared 4 bases from V and 4 bases from J, leaving 17 bases between. This CDR3 has 16 residues. The germline gives CDR1 SGHVS, CDR2 FQNEAQ. The CDR3 coding sequence is TGTGCCAGCAGCTCGAGGCGGGCCATTCCTTACAATGAGCAGTTCTTC. Amino acids: CASSSRRAIPYNEQFF.

This clonotype was seen ten or more times. The chain is built from TRBV29-1 and TRBJ1-6; tentative D call: TRBD1 (5 bases). Trimming removed 5 bases from V and 10 bases from J, with 15 bases in between. The germline V gene encodes CDR1 SQVTM and CDR2 ANQGSEA. This CDR3 contains 13 residues. The CDR3 is CSVRQGVGSPLHF. Here the CDR3 DNA reads TGCAGCGTTCGGCAGGGTGTGGGATCACCCCTCCACTTT.

In regard to this clonotype: A much larger clone differs by one base, so this may be a read error. The chain recombines TRBV2 with TRBJ2-1, with TRBD1 identical over 7 bases. CDR1 and CDR2 (germline): SNHLY, FYNNEI. The junction had 9 bases not matched to a gene; V was cut back by 9 bases and J by 10 bases. This CDR3 region has 12 residues. For the CDR3, the DNA is TGTGCCAGAGGGACAGTCGGATACGAGCAGTTCTTC. Residues: CARGTVGYEQFF.

The chain links TRBV6-1 to TRBJ2-7; weak D call: TRBD2 (5 bases). The CDR3 spans 10 residues. Trimming cost V 8 bases and J 7 bases, with 9 bases left between them. The V gene's germline CDR1 is MNHNS and CDR2 SASEGT. CDR3 region: CASWENEQYF. CDR3 nucleotide sequence: TGTGCCAGCTGGGAGAATGAGCAGTACTTC.

The chain combines TRBV30 with TRBJ1-2; D perhaps matches TRBD1 (5 bases). V gave up 2 bases and J gave up 7 bases, with 17 bases separating them. From germline, CDR1 is GTSNPN and CDR2 SVGIG (reference sequence). This CDR3 is built from 14 residues. CDR3 in amino acids: CAWSLLSRGSGYTF. DNA for the CDR3: TGTGCCTGGAGTCTCCTTTCAAGGGGAAGTGGCTACACCTTC.

The table lists this clonotype with many counts. The chain links TRBV6-1 to TRBJ2-2, with D perhaps matching TRBD1 (6 bases). The CDR3 is 14 residues long. The V and J ends lost 2 bases and 7 bases respectively, with 11 bases between them. The germline V gene has CDR1 MNHNS and CDR2 SASEGT. In DNA form, the CDR3 reads TGTGCCAGCAGTGAATTCAGGGGACGCGGGGAGCTGTTTTTT. It yields the protein CASSEFRGRGELFF.

On this clonotype itself: One base away lies a much larger clone, so this may be a sequencing read error. The chain combines TRBV19 with TRBJ2-1; D remains unclear. The DNA end lines up better with TRBJ2-7; the J call may be wrong. CDR1 and CDR2 from the germline V gene are LNHDA and SQIVND (reference sequence). CDR3 length: 15 amino acids. CDR3 amino acids: CASSIAPSSYNEQYF. The CDR3 DNA follows: TGTGCCAGTAGTATCGCGCCGAGCTCCTACAATGAGCAGTACTTC.

The chain carries TRBV20-1 and TRBJ2-4; the D is unclear. Trimming removed 1 base at V and 1 base at J, with 5 bases between. Germline V CDR1 and CDR2: DFQATT, SNEGSKA (reference sequence). This CDR3 spans 13 amino acids. The CDR3 is CSARGVAKNIQYF. CDR3 bases: TGCAGTGCTAGAGGGGTGGCCAAAAACATTCAGTACTTC.

J is TRBJ1-5 and V is TRBV28, with D hard to call. Germline-derived CDR1 and CDR2 are MDHEN and SYDVKM. This CDR3 has 15 amino acids. V was trimmed by 2 bases and J by 7 bases, leaving 15 bases between them. The CDR3 loop is CASSLGQDYRQPQHF. The CDR3 bases are TGTGCCAGCAGTTTAGGCCAGGATTACCGACAGCCCCAGCATTTT.

The chain links TRBV6-1 to TRBJ1-2; TRBD1 agrees at 7 bases. The ends lost 2 bases at V and 6 bases at J; junction bases unmatched: 18. The CDR3 runs 18 residues. In germline, CDR1 is MNHNS, CDR2 SASEGT. The CDR3 loop reads CASSELSHGIRGRHGYTF. CDR3 DNA sequence: TGTGCCAGCAGTGAATTAAGTCACGGAATTAGGGGGCGGCATGGCTACACCTTC.

In this sample, this clonotype turned up once. The germline gene is not matched at one end of the junction; a read error may be the cause. This chain uses TRBV20-1 with TRBJ2-6; weak D call: TRBD1 (5 bases). The CDR3 is 14 amino acids. CDR1 and CDR2 (germline): DFQATT, SNEGSKA (reference sequence). The CDR3: CSASPGSGANVRTF. The DNA for the CDR3 is TGCAGTGCCAGCCCGGGCTCTGGGGCCAACGTCCGGACTTTC.

V usage is TRBV5-1 and J usage is TRBJ2-7, with 9 bases aligning to TRBD1. CDR3 size: 14 residues. Trimming cost V 4 bases and J 2 bases; bases outside gene matches: 4. Per germline, CDR1 SGHRS and CDR2 YFSETQ. The CDR3 is CASSGGDRAYEQYF. The CDR3 region has the DNA TGCGCCAGCAGCGGGGGGGACAGGGCCTACGAGCAGTACTTC.

As regards this clonotype: This may stem from a read error, because a much larger clone lies one nucleotide away. V usage is TRBV7-2 and J usage is TRBJ2-5; no firm D call. This CDR3 has 13 residues. Trimming cost V 6 bases and J 11 bases, with 19 bases left between them. Germline V gene sequence: CDR1 SGHTA, CDR2 FQGNSA. The CDR3 DNA sequence: TGTGCCAGCAGGCTCTTAAGCTGGGGTGAGCAGTACTTC. It encodes CASRLLSWGEQYF.

The chain combines TRBV4-2 with TRBJ1-1; D not resolved. CDR1 is LGHNA, CDR2 YNFKEQ, per germline. The V gene lost 6 bases and the J gene lost 0 bases, with 14 bases spanning the gap. The CDR3 contains 15 residues. The CDR3 loop reads CASRKDQVMNTEAFF. As DNA, the CDR3 is TGTGCCAGCAGAAAAGATCAGGTTATGAACACTGAAGCTTTCTTT.

At least ten counts were recorded for this clonotype. The chain employs TRBV7-9 and TRBJ1-2; D remains unclear. CDR3 length: 15 amino acids. Germline V CDR1 and CDR2: SEHNR, FQNEAQ (reference sequence). Trimming removed 1 base from V and 4 bases from J, with 13 bases in between. The CDR3 sequence is CASSLGTGSGYGYTF. DNA of the CDR3: TGTGCCAGCAGCTTAGGTACGGGTAGCGGCTATGGCTACACCTTC.

This clonotype was recorded at least ten times. This may be a read error, as it is one base from a much larger clone. This chain joins TRBV20-1 and TRBJ2-1; D perhaps matches TRBD2 (6 bases). TRBJ2-7 explains the end of the DNA better; the J call may be wrong. CDR3 length equals 16 residues. CDR1 DFQATT and CDR2 SNEGSKA come from the germline V gene (reference sequence). The CDR3 spells CSGRGSGLSSYNEQYF. For the CDR3, the DNA is TGCAGTGGGAGAGGCAGCGGGTTGAGCTCCTACAATGAGCAGTACTTC.

The rearrangement links TRBV5-1 to TRBJ1-2; tentative D call: TRBD1 (6 bases). The CDR3 has 14 residues. V was shortened by 2 bases and J by 6 bases, with 14 bases between the two germline ends. Germline loops: CDR1 SGHRS, CDR2 YFSETQ. DNA of the CDR3: TGCGCCAGCAGCTTTGCGGCCAGGGGCAATGGCTACACCTTC. Protein: CASSFAARGNGYTF.